This record concerns one T cell receptor (beta chain) sequence. These data come from a study of shared T cell receptors in the human thymus. Sequencing used immunoSEQ multiplex PCR; TCRdb keeps in-frame clones, though not all of them. The table lists roughly 550,000 clones, 75% to 80% of them singletons. The CDR3 sequence is 12 residues long. Germline V CDR1 and CDR2: MNHNY, SVGAGI (reference sequence). V was pared by 5 bases and J by 6 bases, with 11 bases between. The same sample was also used in a study of human thymus T cells. From that study: All donors were healthy Finnish infants who were undergoing corrective surgery to treat congenital heart defects. Resections that were taken during corrective heart surgery supplied the thymus tissue. Repertoires from thymus and blood appeared to show biased V and J gene usage. Thymic repertoires overlap heavily among unrelated individuals, related research has reported.

The source of this sequence is a boy under two years old with a congenital heart defect. The V gene is TRBV6-6, the J gene TRBJ2-7; TRBD2 is a possible D gene (5 bases). The sample comprised thymocytes. The CDR3 sequence: CASSPEGGEQYF. The CDR3 coding sequence is TGTGCCAGCAGTCCAGAGGGTGGCGAGCAGTACTTC.